This T cell receptor beta chain was found in a study of blood T cell repertoires in COVID-19. In the source study's methods: Nucleated cell counts were estimated from reference gene primer amplification. Method: immunoSEQ multiplex PCR; TCRdb's copy keeps in-frame clones and lacks some. The V and J calls and clone size were taken over from that table, and D and trimming were inferred from the DNA. The sample lists around 43,000 clones, 80% to 90% occurring once. The germline V gene has CDR1 LNHDA and CDR2 SQIVND (reference sequence). This CDR3 is 16 amino acids long. V was shortened by 6 bases and J by 3 bases, with 18 bases between the two germline ends.

The chain combines TRBV19 with TRBJ2-1, with TRBD1 as a possible D gene (5 bases). The source material was peripheral blood. The receptor comes from a human donor in a cohort sampled during active COVID-19. CDR3 bases: TGTGCCAGTAGCCTTGGTGGGCAGGGAATCTACAATGAGCAGTTCTTC. Residues: CASSLGGQGIYNEQFF.